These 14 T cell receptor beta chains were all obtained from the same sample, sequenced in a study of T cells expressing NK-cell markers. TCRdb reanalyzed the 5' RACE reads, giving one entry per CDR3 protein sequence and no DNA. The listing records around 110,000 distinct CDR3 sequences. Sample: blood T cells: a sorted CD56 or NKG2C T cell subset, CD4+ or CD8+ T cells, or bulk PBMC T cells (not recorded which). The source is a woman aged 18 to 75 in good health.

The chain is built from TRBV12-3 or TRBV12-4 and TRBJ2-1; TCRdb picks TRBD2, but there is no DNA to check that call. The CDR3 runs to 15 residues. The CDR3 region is CASSRPWEGHNEQFF.

The CDR3 protein is CASSLAVGSGNTIYF. The chain couples TRBV11-2 to TRBJ1-3; lacking DNA, the TRBD1 call made by TCRdb goes unchecked. Germline V gene lookup returns CDR1 SGHAT and CDR2 FQNNGV. The CDR3 spans 15 residues.

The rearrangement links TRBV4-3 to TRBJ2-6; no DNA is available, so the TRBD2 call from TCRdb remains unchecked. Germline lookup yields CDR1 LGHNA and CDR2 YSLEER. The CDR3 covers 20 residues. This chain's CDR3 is CASSQDGLPEALAGANVLTF.

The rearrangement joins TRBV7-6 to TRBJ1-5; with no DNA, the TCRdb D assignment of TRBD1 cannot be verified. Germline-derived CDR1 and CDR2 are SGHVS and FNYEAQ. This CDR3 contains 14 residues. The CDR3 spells CASSPGLGDQPQHF.

The CDR3 spells CASNPKIAEQFF. V gene TRBV7-9 combines with J gene TRBJ2-1; the TCRdb D gene call, TRBD2, has no DNA to confirm it. CDR3 length: 12 amino acids. From germline, CDR1 is SEHNR and CDR2 FQNEAQ (reference sequence).

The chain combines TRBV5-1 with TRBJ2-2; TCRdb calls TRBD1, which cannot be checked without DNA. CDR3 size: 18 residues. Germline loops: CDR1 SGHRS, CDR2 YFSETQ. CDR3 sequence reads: CASSRVGQGDDWTGELFF.

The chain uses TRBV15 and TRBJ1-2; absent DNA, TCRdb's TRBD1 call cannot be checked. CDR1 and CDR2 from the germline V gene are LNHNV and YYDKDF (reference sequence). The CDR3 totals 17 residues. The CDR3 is CATSPQGQGARYYGYTF.

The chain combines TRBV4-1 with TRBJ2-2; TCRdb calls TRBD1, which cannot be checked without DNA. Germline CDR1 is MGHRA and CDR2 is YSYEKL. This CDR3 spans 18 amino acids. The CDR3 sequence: CASSQELRRQGNTGELFF.

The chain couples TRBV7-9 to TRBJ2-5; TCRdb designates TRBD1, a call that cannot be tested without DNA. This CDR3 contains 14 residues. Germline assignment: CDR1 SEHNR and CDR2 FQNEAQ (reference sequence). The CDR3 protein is CASSSWDGQETQYF.

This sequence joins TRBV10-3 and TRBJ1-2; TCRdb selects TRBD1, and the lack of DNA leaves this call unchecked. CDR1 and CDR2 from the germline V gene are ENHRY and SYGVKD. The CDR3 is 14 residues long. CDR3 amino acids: CAISPGSEGYGYTF.

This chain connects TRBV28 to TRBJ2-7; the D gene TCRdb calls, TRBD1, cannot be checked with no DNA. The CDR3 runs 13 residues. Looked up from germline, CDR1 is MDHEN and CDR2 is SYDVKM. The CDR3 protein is CASSLNQGYEQYF.

This CDR3 reads CASSLWTSDNEQFF. The J gene is TRBJ2-1, the V gene TRBV27; TCRdb names TRBD2, which stays unverified in the absence of DNA. The germline CDR1 and CDR2 sequences are MNHEY and SMNVEV (reference sequence). The CDR3 is 14 residues long.

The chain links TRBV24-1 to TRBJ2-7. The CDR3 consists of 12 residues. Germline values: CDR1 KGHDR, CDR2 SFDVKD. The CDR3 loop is CATSDLNYEQYF.

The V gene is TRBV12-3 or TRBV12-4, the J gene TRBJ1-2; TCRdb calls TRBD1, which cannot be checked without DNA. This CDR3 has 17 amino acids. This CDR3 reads CASSLPLTRRDNYGYTF.